This passage covers 2 T cell receptor beta chains from one sample sequenced in a study of T cell changes during pregnancy in multiple sclerosis. The method was immunoSEQ multiplex PCR; TCRdb's version includes in-frame clones alone and lacks a portion of them. Among 65,000 to 70,000 clones listed, about 91% were seen once. Here the sequenced sample was peripheral blood, taken in the first trimester of pregnancy. These receptor sequences come from a female donor with multiple sclerosis, enrolled in a pregnancy study.

J is TRBJ2-7 and V is TRBV6-1; 7 bases map to TRBD2. The V and J ends lost 5 bases and 4 bases, in that order; junction bases with no gene match: 5. The CDR3 consists of 13 residues. The germline V gene has CDR1 MNHNS and CDR2 SASEGT. CDR3 loop: CASSIYGGYEQYF. In DNA, the CDR3 is TGTGCCAGCAGTATCTACGGGGGGTACGAGCAGTACTTC.

The rearrangement uses TRBV7-8 and TRBJ1-2; a weak D match, TRBD1 (6 bases). CDR3 length: 15 amino acids. Trimming removed 1 base at V and 4 bases at J, with 13 bases between. The germline V gene has CDR1 SGHVS and CDR2 FQNEAQ. Here the CDR3 DNA reads TGTGCCAGCAGCTTAGTCAGGGGCCCCCTCTATGGCTACACCTTC. Translated: CASSLVRGPLYGYTF. The whole variable domain, remainder taken from reference TRBV7-8 and TRBJ1-2, is GAGVSQSPRYKVAKRGQDVALRCDPISGHVSLFWYQQALGQGPEFLTYFQNEAQLDKSGLPSDRFFAERPEGSVSTLKIQRTQQEDSAVYLCASSLVRGPLYGYTFGSGTRLTVV.